The T cell receptor beta chain under discussion was sequenced for a study of cytomegalovirus exposure and HLA in healthy donors. Across the whole study: Early release data held 75 million to 90 million unique TCRs from HLA-typed donors.

Study outcomes and limitations: Later work showed greater clonal expansion in HLA-associated TCR beta chains than in equally common others. The study flagged roughly 160 TCR beta chains as cytomegalovirus-associated.

The primer mix had 60 Vbeta and 13 Jbeta primers. Sequencing was performed with immunoSEQ multiplex PCR; in TCRdb, only in-frame clones are kept and a portion is missing. The sample records more than 150,000 clones, over 75% being singletons. Losses at the gene ends were 6 bases for V and 3 bases for J; bases not matched to a gene: 7. Germline V gives CDR1 SGHAT, CDR2 FQNNGV. The CDR3 sequence is 14 residues long. This clone was seen more than once but under ten times. Its cognate antigen is unknown. The receptor's source is a girl less than two years old in good health and CMV-seronegative. Sequenced sample: PBMCs. The chain couples TRBV11-2 to TRBJ1-2; the match to TRBD1 covers 7 bases. CDR3 sequence reads: CASRSTGRDYGYTF. The CDR3 region has the DNA TGTGCCAGCAGATCGACAGGGCGAGACTATGGCTACACCTTC.